The source of this T cell receptor (beta chain) is a study of cytomegalovirus exposure and HLA in healthy donors. V shed 5 bases and J 2 bases; nucleotides not matched to a gene: 5. CDR1 is LNHDA and CDR2 is SQIVND in the germline V gene (reference sequence). The length of the CDR3 is 15 residues. Only a few counts were recorded for this clone. The study ran its PCR with 60 Vbeta and 13 Jbeta primers. TCRdb's copy holds only in-frame clones and misses some; the assay was immunoSEQ multiplex PCR. The sample shows about 160,000 clones, about four fifths of them seen only once. This receptor was taken from a man aged 25-40 years in good health and CMV-seronegative. Sequences were obtained from PBMCs. The chain recombines TRBV19 with TRBJ2-1; TRBD1 agrees at 8 bases. The CDR3 protein is CASSVDRGPYNEQFF. The CDR3 nucleotides read TGTGCCAGTAGTGTCGACAGGGGCCCCTACAATGAGCAGTTCTTC.